These 22 T cell receptor beta chains came from one sample sequenced in a study of blood T cell repertoires in COVID-19. The data were produced by immunoSEQ multiplex PCR, yet TCRdb's version contains in-frame clones alone and is incomplete. The data show some 260,000 clones, 65% to 90% seen once. Sequencing was carried out using peripheral blood. These receptors all come from a woman at least 80 years old with active or convalescent COVID-19.

This clone turned up a few times. The chain is built from TRBV10-1 and TRBJ2-3, with TRBD1 identical over 8 bases. Germline values: CDR1 WNHNN, CDR2 SYGVQD (reference sequence). CDR3 length equals 14 residues. V was pared by 5 bases and J by 4 bases, with 5 bases of the junction left unmatched. CDR3 DNA sequence: TGCGCCAGCAGTAAGGACAGGGTAGCAGATACGCAGTATTTT. Translating it yields CASSKDRVADTQYF.

The chain recombines TRBV12-3 or TRBV12-4 with TRBJ2-2; D is undetermined. This CDR3 contains 12 residues. V was clipped by 6 bases and J by 6 bases, with 8 bases between them. CDR3 sequence reads: CASSEVSGELFF. The CDR3 DNA reads as TGTGCCAGCAGCGAGGTGTCCGGGGAGCTGTTTTTT.

This clone was counted between two and nine times. The V call is TRBV4-1, the J call TRBJ2-7, with TRBD1 identical over 11 bases. Germline values: CDR1 MGHRA, CDR2 YSYEKL. The V gene end was trimmed by 0 bases and the J gene end by 3 bases; junction bases not matched to a gene: 4. The CDR3 extends over 16 amino acids. The CDR3: CASSQERTGGGYEQYF. Written as DNA, the CDR3 is TGCGCCAGCAGCCAAGAGAGGACAGGGGGCGGCTACGAGCAGTACTTC.

This chain connects TRBV18 to TRBJ2-7, with 8 positions matching TRBD2. V lost 4 bases, J lost 4 bases, and 3 bases stayed unmatched. CDR1 and CDR2 from the germline V gene are KGHSH and LQKENI. The CDR3 covers 13 residues. CDR3 loop: CASSQGLEYEQYF. CDR3 nucleotide sequence: TGTGCCAGCTCACAGGGACTAGAATACGAGCAGTACTTC. Based on the CDR3 plus reference TRBV18 and TRBJ2-7, the full variable domain is NAGVMQNPRHLVRRRGQEARLRCSPMKGHSHVYWYRQLPEEGLKFMVYLQKENIIDESGMPKERFSAEFPKEGPSILRIQQVVRGDSAAYFCASSQGLEYEQYFGPGTRLTVT.

This chain joins TRBV19 and TRBJ2-7; D call uncertain. Germline V gives CDR1 LNHDA, CDR2 SQIVND (reference sequence). The CDR3 runs 13 residues. The V gene lost 3 bases and the J gene lost 3 bases, with 9 bases spanning the gap. As DNA, the CDR3 is TGTGCCAGTAGTATTCTCGGAGACTACGAGCAGTACTTC. Translated, it gives CASSILGDYEQYF.

This clone was seen a handful of times. The rearrangement links TRBV10-1 to TRBJ2-5; 11 bases match TRBD2. The CDR3 has 14 amino acids. From germline, CDR1 is WNHNN and CDR2 SYGVQD (reference sequence). J gave up 4 bases and V 6 bases, and 4 bases lay outside the gene matches. The CDR3 is CASSPGLAGETQYF. The CDR3, as DNA: TGCGCCAGCAGCCCTGGACTAGCGGGAGAGACCCAGTACTTC.

The V and J genes are TRBV3-1 (or the pseudogene TRBV3-2) and TRBJ2-7; a weak D match, TRBD1 (5 bases). The CDR3 contains 15 residues. The V gene lost 1 base and the J gene lost 3 bases, with 13 bases spanning the gap. CDR1 and CDR2 from the germline V gene are LGHDT and YNNKEL (reference sequence). The CDR3 sequence is CASSQVQGAGYEQYF. CDR3 bases: TGTGCCAGCAGCCAAGTTCAAGGGGCTGGCTACGAGCAGTACTTC.

The chain is built from TRBV7-2 and TRBJ1-2, with D unclear. V was clipped by 6 bases and J by 1 base, with 6 bases between them. CDR1 and CDR2 from the germline V gene are SGHTA and FQGNSA. The CDR3 loop spans 12 amino acids. The CDR3 bases are TGTGCCAGCAGGGCCCTTAACTATGGCTACACCTTC. Translating gives CASRALNYGYTF.

The chain links TRBV5-1 to TRBJ1-1; D perhaps matches TRBD1 (5 bases). Looked up from germline, CDR1 is SGHRS and CDR2 is YFSETQ. The CDR3 runs to 13 residues. With 4 bases removed from V and 5 bases from J, the gap between germline ends came to 12 bases. CDR3 nucleotide sequence: TGCGCCAGCAGCCCCCCGCAGGGAACTGAAGCTTTCTTT. This gives the protein CASSPPQGTEAFF.

V gene TRBV27 combines with J gene TRBJ2-7; the D gene is possibly TRBD1 (7 bases). Trimming removed 4 bases at V and 3 bases at J, with 16 bases between. Germline CDR1 reads MNHEY; CDR2 reads SMNVEV (reference sequence). The length of the CDR3 is 15 residues. The CDR3 region is CASSSGQGGSYEQYF. In DNA form, the CDR3 reads TGTGCCAGCAGTTCGGGGCAGGGGGGCAGCTACGAGCAGTACTTC.

J is TRBJ1-1 and V is TRBV24-1; TRBD1 aligns across 7 bases. CDR3 length: 14 residues. Germline V gene lookup returns CDR1 KGHDR and CDR2 SFDVKD. The V and J ends lost 7 bases and 0 bases, in that order; junction bases with no gene match: 4. CDR3 sequence reads: CATSSGGMNTEAFF. The DNA of the CDR3 is TGTGCCACCAGCTCAGGGGGGATGAACACTGAAGCTTTCTTT.

The genes are TRBV5-5 and TRBJ2-6; tentatively, D is TRBD1 (6 bases). V lost 3 bases to trimming and J lost 4 bases, with 11 bases between them. There are 15 residues in the CDR3. Looked up from germline, CDR1 is SGHKS and CDR2 is YYEKEE (reference sequence). CDR3 protein: CASSYQGTGANVLTF. CDR3 coding DNA: TGTGCCAGCAGCTATCAGGGGACGGGGGCCAACGTCCTGACTTTC.

The chain uses TRBV27 and TRBJ2-1; a weak D match, TRBD2 (6 bases). Germline lookup yields CDR1 MNHEY and CDR2 SMNVEV (reference sequence). The length of the CDR3 is 16 residues. Trimming removed 4 bases at V and 1 base at J, with 14 bases between. CDR3 protein: CASSSNPGVSYNEQFF. The CDR3 coding sequence is TGTGCCAGCAGTTCGAATCCGGGAGTTTCCTACAATGAGCAGTTCTTC.

The chain is built from TRBV14 and TRBJ1-6; D is perhaps TRBD1 (6 bases). The V end lost 1 base, the J end lost 7 bases, and 14 bases lay between the germline ends. Germline CDR1 and CDR2: SGHDN and FVKESK. The CDR3 is made up of 16 amino acids. The CDR3 here is CASSQGGRGRNSPLHF. The DNA for the CDR3 is TGTGCCAGCAGCCAAGGCGGCAGGGGCAGGAATTCACCCCTCCACTTT.

The rearrangement joins TRBV28 to TRBJ1-1; D is undetermined. The V and J ends lost 6 bases and 0 bases respectively, with 8 bases between them. CDR1 and CDR2 from the germline V gene are MDHEN and SYDVKM. The CDR3 has 13 amino acids. CDR3 protein: CASSPGVNTEAFF. The CDR3, as DNA: TGTGCCAGCAGCCCGGGTGTGAACACTGAAGCTTTCTTT.

The rearrangement links TRBV7-2 to TRBJ2-4; weak D call: TRBD1 (6 bases). The CDR3 is 16 amino acids. Per the germline V gene, CDR1 is SGHTA and CDR2 is FQGNSA. The V end was cut by 2 bases, the J end by 7 bases, with 18 bases between. CDR3 sequence: CASSLRSGVGSNIQYF. Written as DNA, the CDR3 is TGTGCCAGCAGCTTACGATCAGGGGTTGGGTCGAACATTCAGTACTTC.

Turning to this clone: This sample also contains other DNA sequences that code for the same CDR3. The V call is TRBV19, the J call TRBJ1-1, with 11 bases that match TRBD1. CDR1 and CDR2 (germline): LNHDA, SQIVND (reference sequence). This CDR3 spans 13 amino acids. With 6 bases clipped from V and 4 bases from J, the junction kept 1 base outside the gene matches. CDR3 sequence reads: CASRGTGGTEAFF. DNA for the CDR3: TGTGCCAGTAGGGGGACAGGGGGCACTGAAGCTTTCTTT.

The V and J genes are TRBV27 and TRBJ1-5; maybe TRBD1 (5 bases). The V end lost 8 bases, the J end lost 1 base, and 12 bases lay between the germline ends. Germline lookup yields CDR1 MNHEY and CDR2 SMNVEV (reference sequence). CDR3 size: 14 residues. This CDR3 reads CASSRQNSNQPQHF. The CDR3 bases are TGTGCCAGCTCGCGACAGAACAGCAATCAGCCCCAGCATTTT.

The chain is built from TRBV6-1 and TRBJ1-6; TRBD1 matches 8 bases. This CDR3 has 15 residues. The V and J ends lost 5 bases and 6 bases, in that order; junction bases with no gene match: 6. The germline gives CDR1 MNHNS, CDR2 SASEGT. This CDR3 is CASSSRTGSNSPLHF. The CDR3 DNA sequence: TGTGCCAGCAGTTCGAGGACAGGGTCTAATTCACCCCTCCACTTT.

This chain connects TRBV6-5 to TRBJ1-3; 8 bases are shared with TRBD1. The junction had 6 bases not matched to a gene; V was cut back by 6 bases and J by 8 bases. CDR3 length: 13 residues. Germline-derived CDR1 and CDR2 are MNHEY and SVGAGI. In nucleotides, the CDR3 is TGTGCCAGCAGGCCGACAGGGGTAGACACCATATATTTT. It translates to CASRPTGVDTIYF.

This chain uses TRBV28 with TRBJ1-6; 8 bases are shared with TRBD1. V shed 5 bases and J 0 bases; nucleotides not matched to a gene: 21. The CDR3 consists of 22 residues. CDR1 and CDR2 from the germline V gene are MDHEN and SYDVKM. CDR3 residues: CASSTFWGGGQGRSSYNSPLHF. CDR3 bases: TGTGCCAGCAGTACCTTTTGGGGGGGCGGACAGGGTCGGAGCTCCTATAATTCACCCCTCCACTTT.

The V and J genes are TRBV6-5 and TRBJ1-5, with 7 positions matching TRBD1. V dropped 10 bases and J dropped 7; count of bases not matched to a gene: 7. Germline V CDR1 and CDR2: MNHEY, SVGAGI. The CDR3 has 12 residues. In DNA form, the CDR3 reads TGTGCCATCAAGCCACAGGGGCAGCCCCAGCATTTT. Translation gives CAIKPQGQPQHF.